This T cell receptor beta chain was obtained from a study of technical replicates of blood from a handful of donors. The protocol was immunoSEQ multiplex PCR, while the TCRdb copy is restricted to in-frame clones and leaves out a portion. The data show approximately 18,000 clones, with 82% seen just once and 9.5% to 13% held by the top ten. Germline CDR1 is LNHDA and CDR2 is SQIVND (reference sequence). V lost 3 bases, J lost 7 bases, and 10 bases lay in between. This CDR3 comprises 13 residues. The sample comprised PBMCs. This sequence was found in a human donor in good health. Some clones in this sample may be carry-over from other donors' samples. The genes are TRBV19 and TRBJ1-5; D is possibly TRBD1 (5 bases). CDR3 loop: CASSIGGWQPQHF. The CDR3 DNA reads TGTGCCAGTAGTATTGGGGGGTGGCAGCCCCAGCATTTT.